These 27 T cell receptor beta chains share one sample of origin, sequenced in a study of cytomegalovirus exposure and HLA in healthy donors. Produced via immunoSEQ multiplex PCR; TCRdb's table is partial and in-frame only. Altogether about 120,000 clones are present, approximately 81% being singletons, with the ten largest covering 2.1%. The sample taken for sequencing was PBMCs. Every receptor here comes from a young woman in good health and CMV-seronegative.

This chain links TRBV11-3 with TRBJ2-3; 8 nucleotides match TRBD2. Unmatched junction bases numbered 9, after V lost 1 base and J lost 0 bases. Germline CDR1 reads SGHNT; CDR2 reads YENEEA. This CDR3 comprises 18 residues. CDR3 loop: CASSLAPLAGGSTDTQYF. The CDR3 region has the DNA TGTGCCAGCAGCTTAGCCCCTCTGGCGGGAGGCAGCACAGATACGCAGTATTTT.

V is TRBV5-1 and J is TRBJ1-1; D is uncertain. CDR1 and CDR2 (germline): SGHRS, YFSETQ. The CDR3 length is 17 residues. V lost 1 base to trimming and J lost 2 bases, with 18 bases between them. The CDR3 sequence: CASSLNSPTGQNTEAFF. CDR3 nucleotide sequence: TGCGCCAGCAGCTTGAACAGTCCAACTGGGCAAAACACTGAAGCTTTCTTT.

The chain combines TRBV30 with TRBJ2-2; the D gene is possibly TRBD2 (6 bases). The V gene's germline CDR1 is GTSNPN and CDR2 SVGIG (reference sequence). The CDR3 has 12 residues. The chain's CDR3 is CAGRGNTGELFF. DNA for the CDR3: TGTGCTGGGCGGGGAAACACCGGGGAGCTGTTTTTT.

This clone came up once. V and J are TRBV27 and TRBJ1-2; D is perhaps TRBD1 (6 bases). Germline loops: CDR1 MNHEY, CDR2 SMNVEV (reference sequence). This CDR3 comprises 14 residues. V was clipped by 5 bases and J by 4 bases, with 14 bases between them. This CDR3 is CASSTKQGAYGYTF. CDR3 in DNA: TGTGCCAGCAGTACTAAACAGGGTGCCTATGGCTACACCTTC.

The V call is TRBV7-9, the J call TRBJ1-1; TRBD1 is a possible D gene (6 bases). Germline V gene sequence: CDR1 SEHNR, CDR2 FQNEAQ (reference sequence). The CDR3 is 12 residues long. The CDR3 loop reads CATGRGNTEAFF. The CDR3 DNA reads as TGTGCTACGGGCAGGGGGAACACTGAAGCTTTCTTT.

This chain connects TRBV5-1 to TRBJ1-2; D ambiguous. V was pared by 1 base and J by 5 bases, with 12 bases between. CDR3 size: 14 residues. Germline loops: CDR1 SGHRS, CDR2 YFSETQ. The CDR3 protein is CASSLIPEGYGYTF. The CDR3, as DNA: TGCGCCAGCAGCTTGATCCCCGAGGGATATGGCTACACCTTC. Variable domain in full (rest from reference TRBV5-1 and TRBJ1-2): KAGVTQTPRYLIKTRGQQVTLSCSPISGHRSVSWYQQTPGQGLQFLFEYFSETQRNKGNFPGRFSGRQFSNSRSEMNVSTLELGDSALYLCASSLIPEGYGYTFGSGTRLTVV.

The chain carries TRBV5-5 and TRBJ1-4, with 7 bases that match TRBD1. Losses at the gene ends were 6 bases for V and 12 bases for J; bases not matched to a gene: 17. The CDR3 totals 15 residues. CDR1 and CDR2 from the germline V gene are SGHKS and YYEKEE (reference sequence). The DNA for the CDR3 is TGTGCCAGCACCCGTCAGGGGGGCATAATAGGGGAACTGTTTTTT. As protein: CASTRQGGIIGELFF.

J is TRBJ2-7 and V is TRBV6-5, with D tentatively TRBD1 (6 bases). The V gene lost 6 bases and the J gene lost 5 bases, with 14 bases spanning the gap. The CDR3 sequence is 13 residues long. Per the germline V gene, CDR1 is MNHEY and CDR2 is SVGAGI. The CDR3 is CASSPVGADEQYF. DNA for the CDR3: TGTGCCAGCAGCCCGGTGGGGGCCGACGAGCAGTACTTC.

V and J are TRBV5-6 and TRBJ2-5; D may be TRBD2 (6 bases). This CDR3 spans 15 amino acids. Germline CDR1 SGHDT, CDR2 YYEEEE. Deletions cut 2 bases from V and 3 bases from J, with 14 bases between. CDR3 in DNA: TGTGCCAGCAGCTTTGGCGCTAGCGAGAAAGAGACCCAGTACTTC. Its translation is CASSFGASEKETQYF.

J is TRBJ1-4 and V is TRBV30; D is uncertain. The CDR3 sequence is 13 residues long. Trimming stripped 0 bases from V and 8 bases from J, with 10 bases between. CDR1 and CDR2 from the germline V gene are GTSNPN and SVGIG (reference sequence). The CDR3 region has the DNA TGTGCCTGGAGTGTACGCGGTGGAGAAAAACTGTTTTTT. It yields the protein CAWSVRGGEKLFF.

The CDR3 protein is CASSYSTGLNTEAFF. DNA of the CDR3: TGTGCCAGCAGTTACTCAACAGGACTGAACACTGAAGCTTTCTTT. The rearrangement uses TRBV6-5 and TRBJ1-1, with D tentatively TRBD1 (5 bases). With 0 bases removed from V and 0 bases from J, the gap between germline ends came to 8 bases. This CDR3 has 15 residues. CDR1 is MNHEY, CDR2 SVGAGI, per germline.

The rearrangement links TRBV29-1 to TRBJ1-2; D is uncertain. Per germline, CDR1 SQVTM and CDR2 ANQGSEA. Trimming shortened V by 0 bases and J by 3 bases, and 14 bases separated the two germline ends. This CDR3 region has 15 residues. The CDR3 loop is CSVEESAVRYYGYTF. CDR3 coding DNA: TGCAGCGTTGAAGAATCGGCGGTGAGATACTATGGCTACACCTTC.

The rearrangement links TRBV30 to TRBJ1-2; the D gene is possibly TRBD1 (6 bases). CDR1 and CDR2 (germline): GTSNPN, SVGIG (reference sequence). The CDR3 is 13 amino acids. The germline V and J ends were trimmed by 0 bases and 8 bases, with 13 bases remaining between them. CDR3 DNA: TGTGCCTGGAGTGTCTCTGGGGGCTTCGGCTACACCTTC. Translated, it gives CAWSVSGGFGYTF.

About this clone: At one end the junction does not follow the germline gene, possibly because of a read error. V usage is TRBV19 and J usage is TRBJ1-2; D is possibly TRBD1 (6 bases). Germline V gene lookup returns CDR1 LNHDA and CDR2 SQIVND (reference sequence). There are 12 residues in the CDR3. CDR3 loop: CASSRRGGRRAF. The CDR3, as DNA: TGTGCCAGTAGTCGCCGGGGGGGCAGGAGAGCCTTC.

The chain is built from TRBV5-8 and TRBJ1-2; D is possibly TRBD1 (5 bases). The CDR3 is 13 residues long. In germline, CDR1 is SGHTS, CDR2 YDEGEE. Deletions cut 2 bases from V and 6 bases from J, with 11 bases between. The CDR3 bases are TGTGCCAGCAGCTTCGGCAGGGATGATGGCTACACCTTC. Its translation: CASSFGRDDGYTF.

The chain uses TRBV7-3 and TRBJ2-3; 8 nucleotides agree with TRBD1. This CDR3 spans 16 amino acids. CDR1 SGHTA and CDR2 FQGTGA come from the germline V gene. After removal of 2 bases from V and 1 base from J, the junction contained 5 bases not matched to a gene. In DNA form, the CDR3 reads TGTGCCAGCAGCTTATTACAGGGGGTGGGCACAGATACGCAGTATTTT. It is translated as CASSLLQGVGTDTQYF.

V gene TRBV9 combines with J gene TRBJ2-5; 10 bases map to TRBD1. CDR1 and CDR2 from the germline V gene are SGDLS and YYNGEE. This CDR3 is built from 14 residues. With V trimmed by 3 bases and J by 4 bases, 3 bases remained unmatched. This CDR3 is CASSADRGPETQYF. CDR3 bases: TGTGCCAGCAGCGCAGACAGGGGGCCAGAGACCCAGTACTTC.

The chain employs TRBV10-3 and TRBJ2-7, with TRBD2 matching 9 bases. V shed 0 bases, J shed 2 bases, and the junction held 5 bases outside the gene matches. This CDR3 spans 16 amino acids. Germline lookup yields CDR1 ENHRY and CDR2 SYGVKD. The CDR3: CAISESRRLAAYEQYF. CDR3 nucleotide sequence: TGTGCCATCAGTGAGTCGAGGAGACTAGCGGCCTACGAGCAGTACTTC.

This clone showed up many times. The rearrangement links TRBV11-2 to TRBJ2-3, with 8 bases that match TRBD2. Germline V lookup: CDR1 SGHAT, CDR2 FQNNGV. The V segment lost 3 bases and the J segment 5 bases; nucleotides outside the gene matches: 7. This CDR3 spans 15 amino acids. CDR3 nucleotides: TGTGCCAGCAGCTTTGCCGGCGGGGGGAGAGATACGCAGTATTTT. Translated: CASSFAGGGRDTQYF.

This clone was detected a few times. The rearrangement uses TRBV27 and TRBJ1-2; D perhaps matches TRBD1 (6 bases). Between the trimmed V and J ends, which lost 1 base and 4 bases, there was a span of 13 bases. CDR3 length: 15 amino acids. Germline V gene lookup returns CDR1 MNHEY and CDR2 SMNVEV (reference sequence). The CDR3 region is CASSLYKDSGYGYTF. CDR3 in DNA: TGTGCCAGCAGTTTATACAAGGACAGCGGCTATGGCTACACCTTC.

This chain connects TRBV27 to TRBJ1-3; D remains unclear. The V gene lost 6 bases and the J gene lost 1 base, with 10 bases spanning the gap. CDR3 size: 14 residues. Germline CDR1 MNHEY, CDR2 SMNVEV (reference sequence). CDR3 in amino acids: CASSLTVSGNTIYF. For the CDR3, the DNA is TGTGCCAGCAGCCTCACAGTTTCTGGAAACACCATATATTTT.

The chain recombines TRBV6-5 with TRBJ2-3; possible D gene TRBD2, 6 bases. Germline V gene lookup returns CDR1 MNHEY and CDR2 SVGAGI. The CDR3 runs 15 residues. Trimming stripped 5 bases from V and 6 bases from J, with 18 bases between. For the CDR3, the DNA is TGTGCCAGCAGTCTCCGTGAGCGGGTCGGGGATACGCAGTATTTT. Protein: CASSLRERVGDTQYF.

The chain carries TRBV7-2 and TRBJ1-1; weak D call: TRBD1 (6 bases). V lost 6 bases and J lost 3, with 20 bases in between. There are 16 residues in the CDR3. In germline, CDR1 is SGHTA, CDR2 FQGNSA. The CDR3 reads CASSQPVVGGDTEAFF. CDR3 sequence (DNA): TGTGCCAGCAGTCAACCCGTGGTAGGGGGGGACACTGAAGCTTTCTTT.

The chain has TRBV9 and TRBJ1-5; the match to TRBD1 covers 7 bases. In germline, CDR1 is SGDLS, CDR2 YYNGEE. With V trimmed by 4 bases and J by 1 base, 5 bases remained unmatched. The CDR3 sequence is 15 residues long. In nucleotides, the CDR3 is TGTGCCAGCAGCTCAGGGACAGAGAGCAATCAGCCCCAGCATTTT. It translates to CASSSGTESNQPQHF. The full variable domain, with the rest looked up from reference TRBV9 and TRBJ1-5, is DSGVTQTPKHLITATGQRVTLRCSPRSGDLSVYWYQQSLDQGLQFLIQYYNGEERAKGNILERFSAQQFPDLHSELNLSSLELGDSALYFCASSSGTESNQPQHFGDGTRLSIL.

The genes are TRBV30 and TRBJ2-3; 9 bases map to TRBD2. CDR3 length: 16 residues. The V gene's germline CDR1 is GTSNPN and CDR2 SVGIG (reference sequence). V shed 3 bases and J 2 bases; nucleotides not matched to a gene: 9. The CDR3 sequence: CAWRAPTSGHTDTQYF. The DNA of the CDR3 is TGTGCCTGGAGGGCCCCGACTAGCGGACACACAGATACGCAGTATTTT.

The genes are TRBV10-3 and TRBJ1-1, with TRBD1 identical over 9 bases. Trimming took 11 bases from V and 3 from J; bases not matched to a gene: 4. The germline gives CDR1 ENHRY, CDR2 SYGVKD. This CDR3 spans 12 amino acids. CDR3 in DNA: TGTGCCTCTCGACAGGGGGACACTGAAGCTTTCTTT. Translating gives CASRQGDTEAFF.

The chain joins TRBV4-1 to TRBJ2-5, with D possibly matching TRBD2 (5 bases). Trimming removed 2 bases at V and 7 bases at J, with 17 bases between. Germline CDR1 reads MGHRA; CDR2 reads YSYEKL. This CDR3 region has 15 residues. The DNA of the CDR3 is TGCGCCAGCAGCCAACGTAGTGCGGAGGCTAGGACCCAGTACTTC. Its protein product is CASSQRSAEARTQYF.